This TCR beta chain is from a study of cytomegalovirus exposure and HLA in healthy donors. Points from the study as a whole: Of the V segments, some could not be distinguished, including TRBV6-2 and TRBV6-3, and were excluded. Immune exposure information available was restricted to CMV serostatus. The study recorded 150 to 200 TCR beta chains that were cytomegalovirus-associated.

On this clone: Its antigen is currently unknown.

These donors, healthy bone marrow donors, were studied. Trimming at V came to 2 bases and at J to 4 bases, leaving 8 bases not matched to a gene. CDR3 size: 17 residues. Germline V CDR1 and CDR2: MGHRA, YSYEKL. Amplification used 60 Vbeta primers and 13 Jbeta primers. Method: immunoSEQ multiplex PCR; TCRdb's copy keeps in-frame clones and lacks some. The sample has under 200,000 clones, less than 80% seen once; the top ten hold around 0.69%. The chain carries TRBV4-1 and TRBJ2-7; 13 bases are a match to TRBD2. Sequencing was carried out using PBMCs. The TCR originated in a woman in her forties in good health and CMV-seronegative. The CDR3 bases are TGCGCCAGCAGCCAAATGGGACTAGCGGGATTGCGATACGAGCAGTACTTC. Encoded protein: CASSQMGLAGLRYEQYF.